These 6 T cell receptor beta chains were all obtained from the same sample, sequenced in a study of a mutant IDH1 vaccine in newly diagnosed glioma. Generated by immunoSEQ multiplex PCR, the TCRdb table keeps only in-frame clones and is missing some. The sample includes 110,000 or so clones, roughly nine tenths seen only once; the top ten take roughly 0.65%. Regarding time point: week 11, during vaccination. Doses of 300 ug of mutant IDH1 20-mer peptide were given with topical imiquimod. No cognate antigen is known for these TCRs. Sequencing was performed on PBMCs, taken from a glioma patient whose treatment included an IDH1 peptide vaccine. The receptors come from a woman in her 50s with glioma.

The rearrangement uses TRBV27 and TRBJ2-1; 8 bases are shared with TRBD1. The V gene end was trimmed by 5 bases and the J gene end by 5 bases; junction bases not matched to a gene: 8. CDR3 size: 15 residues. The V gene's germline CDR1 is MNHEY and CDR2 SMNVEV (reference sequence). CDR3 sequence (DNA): TGTGCCAGCAGTCCCAAGACAGGGGTGGACAATGAGCAGTTCTTC. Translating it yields CASSPKTGVDNEQFF.

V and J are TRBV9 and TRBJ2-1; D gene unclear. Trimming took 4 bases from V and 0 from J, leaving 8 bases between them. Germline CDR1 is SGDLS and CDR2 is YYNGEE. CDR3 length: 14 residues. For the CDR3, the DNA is TGTGCCAGCAGCTTTGGGTCCTCCTACAATGAGCAGTTCTTC. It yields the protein CASSFGSSYNEQFF.

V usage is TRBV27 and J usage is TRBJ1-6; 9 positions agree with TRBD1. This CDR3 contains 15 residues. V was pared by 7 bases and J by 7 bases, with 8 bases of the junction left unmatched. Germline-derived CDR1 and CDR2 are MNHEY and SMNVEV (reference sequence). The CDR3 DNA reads TGTGCCAGCACCCCCCTGGACAGGGGAAATTCACCCCTCCACTTT. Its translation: CASTPLDRGNSPLHF.

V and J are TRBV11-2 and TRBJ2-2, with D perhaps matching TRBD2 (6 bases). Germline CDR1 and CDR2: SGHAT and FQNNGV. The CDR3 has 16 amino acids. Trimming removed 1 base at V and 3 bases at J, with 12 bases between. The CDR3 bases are TGTGCCAGCAGCTTAGGGCCGGGAGCTTACACCGGGGAGCTGTTTTTT. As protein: CASSLGPGAYTGELFF.

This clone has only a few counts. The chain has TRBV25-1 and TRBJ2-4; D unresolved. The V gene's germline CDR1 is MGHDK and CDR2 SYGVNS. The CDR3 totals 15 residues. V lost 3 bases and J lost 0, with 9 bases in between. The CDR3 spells CASSEGPLAKNIQYF. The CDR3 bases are TGTGCCAGCAGTGAGGGTCCCCTAGCCAAAAACATTCAGTACTTC.

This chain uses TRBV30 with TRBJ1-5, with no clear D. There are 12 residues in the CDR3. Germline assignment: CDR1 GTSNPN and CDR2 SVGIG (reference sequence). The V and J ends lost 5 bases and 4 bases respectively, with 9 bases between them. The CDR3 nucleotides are TGTGCCTGGGGTCTATTAAATCAGCCCCAGCATTTT. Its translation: CAWGLLNQPQHF.